The clone carrying this TCR beta chain appeared a few times. Its matching antigen is unknown. The CDR3 spans 14 residues. Germline V gives CDR1 GTSNPN, CDR2 SVGIG (reference sequence). Trimming took 3 bases from V and 4 from J; bases not matched to a gene: 6. This sample is part of a study of shared clonotypes between healthy human individuals. Study as a whole: Researchers assigned three CD4 naive, three CD4 memory, two CD8 naive and one CD8 memory plate to each donor. Study-wide results and caveats: The study found about 5% of naive CD4 clonotypes shared across a few donors.

Using immunoSEQ multiplex PCR, the repertoire was profiled, and TCRdb retains in-frame clones only, with some absent. The sample has fewer than 400,000 clones, approximately 79% seen once. Negatively enriched CD4+ T cells were divided by CD45RA into naive and memory. This chain uses TRBV30 with TRBJ2-3; 8 bases fit TRBD2. The source material was memory CD4+ T cells sorted from blood. Subset in this sample: CD45RA-negative fraction. The source of this sequence is a man aged 25 to 40 in good health. CDR3 residues: CAWSIALAADTQYF. CDR3 coding DNA: TGTGCCTGGAGCATTGCACTAGCGGCAGATACGCAGTATTTT.